Listed below are T cell receptor beta chains from one sample, sequenced in a study of T cells in Graves' hyperthyroidism and ophthalmopathy. From the multiplex PCR reads, TCRdb called clonotypes with MiXCR, one entry per CDR3 protein. Found here are hundreds of thousands of distinct CDR3 sequences, approximately 20% of them singletons; the top ten hold over 55%. The sample taken for sequencing was blood. The receptors come from a young man with Graves' ophthalmopathy. Both conserved end residues are part of each CDR3. The order of the fields is V gene, J gene, D gene, clone size, CDR3 length, CDR3 protein, CDR3 DNA. A D gene is named only where the DNA matches it firmly. Rows give clone size only sometimes, using once, few, many, or a class for an expanded clone.

TRBV3-1	TRBJ2-7	.	many	17	CASSQDRSGDLWYEQYF	TGTGCCAGCAGCCAAGATCGTTCCGGAGATTTATGGTACGAGCAGTACTTC
TRBV5-1	TRBJ2-5	.	.	15	CASSLSGRYQETQYF	TGCGCCAGCAGCTTATCGGGTCGGTACCAAGAGACCCAGTACTTC
TRBV2	TRBJ2-5	TRBD2	.	13	CASQLAGKETQYF	TGTGCCAGCCAACTAGCGGGAAAGGAGACCCAGTACTTC
TRBV2	TRBJ2-1	TRBD2	.	15	CASIGLAGSINEQFF	TGTGCCAGCATCGGACTAGCGGGTTCAATCAATGAGCAGTTCTTC
TRBV3-1	TRBJ2-5	.	.	12	CASSFTGETQYF	TGCGCCAGCAGTTTTACTGGGGAGACCCAGTACTTC
TRBV28	TRBJ2-5	.	.	12	CASTSPPETQYF	TGTGCCAGCACGTCTCCCCCAGAGACCCAGTACTTC
TRBV7-6	TRBJ2-1	.	few	15	CASSFSSSGANEQFF	TGTGCCAGCAGCTTTTCCTCCAGCGGAGCAAATGAGCAGTTCTTC
TRBV12-3/TRBV12-4	TRBJ1-1	.	many	14	CASTLRVEGTEAFF	TGTGCCAGCACCTTACGGGTCGAAGGCACTGAAGCTTTCTTT
TRBV6-1	TRBJ2-3	.	.	15	CASSDRVGFADTQYF	TGTGCCAGCAGTGACCGAGTCGGTTTCGCAGATACGCAGTATTTT
TRBV3-1	TRBJ1-5	.	few	15	CASSQAWGGGQPQHF	TGTGCCAGCAGCCAAGCGTGGGGGGGTGGTCAGCCCCAGCATTTT
TRBV28	TRBJ2-5	TRBD2	few	17	CASSLFTSGSFVETQYF	TGTGCCAGCAGTTTATTTACTAGCGGGAGTTTCGTAGAGACCCAGTACTTC
TRBV5-1	TRBJ1-2	TRBD1	many	16	CASSLRTGASNYGYTF	TGCGCCAGCAGCCTAAGAACAGGGGCATCTAACTATGGCTACACCTTC
TRBV20-1	TRBJ1-2	.	.	13	CSAKASGSYGYTF	TGCAGTGCCAAGGCCTCCGGTAGCTATGGCTACACCTTC
TRBV29-1	TRBJ2-2	TRBD2	few	17	CSVEIQGTSVGTGELFF	TGCAGCGTTGAAATCCAAGGGACTAGCGTTGGCACCGGGGAGCTGTTTTTT
TRBV19	TRBJ2-2	TRBD1	few	16	CASSIAPGTAAGELFF	TGTGCCAGTAGTATAGCCCCAGGGACAGCTGCCGGGGAGCTGTTTTTT
TRBV12-3/TRBV12-4	TRBJ1-1	TRBD1	few	12	CASRPDRGEAFF	TGTGCCAGCAGACCCGACAGGGGGGAAGCTTTCTTT
TRBV9	TRBJ2-7	TRBD2	.	17	CASGPRGSLAGGVEQYF	TGTGCCAGCGGCCCCAGAGGTTCACTAGCGGGAGGGGTAGAGCAGTACTTC
TRBV6-1	TRBJ2-1	TRBD2	.	15	CASSGTSAGVYEQFF	TGTGCCAGCAGTGGGACTAGCGCCGGCGTGTATGAGCAGTTCTTC
TRBV5-1	TRBJ1-4	.	.	15	CASSLGRGINEKLFF	TGCGCCAGCAGCTTGGGAAGGGGGATCAATGAAAAACTGTTTTTT
TRBV18	TRBJ2-3	TRBD1	many	15	CASSPGQGAADTQYF	TGTGCCAGCTCACCAGGGCAGGGGGCCGCAGATACGCAGTATTTT
TRBV7-8	TRBJ2-3	TRBD2	many	14	CASRSSGGGDTQYF	TGTGCCAGCAGGTCTAGCGGGGGTGGGGATACGCAGTATTTT
TRBV7-9	TRBJ2-1	TRBD2	once	14	CASSLAAGGHEQFF	TGTGCCAGCAGCTTAGCGGCGGGAGGGCATGAGCAGTTCTTC
TRBV5-1	TRBJ2-1	TRBD2	.	16	CASSHSGLAGGNEQFF	TGCGCCAGCAGCCACTCGGGACTAGCGGGAGGGAATGAGCAGTTCTTC
TRBV7-8	TRBJ2-3	.	many	15	CASSKRGTNTDTQYF	TGTGCCAGCAGCAAAAGGGGGACTAACACAGATACGCAGTATTTT
TRBV28	TRBJ2-7	TRBD2	.	19	CASSPPESGGRVFPYEQYF	TGTGCCAGCAGTCCGCCCGAAAGTGGCGGGAGAGTCTTCCCCTACGAGCAGTACTTC
TRBV14	TRBJ2-5	TRBD2	few	15	CASSQPTGGRETQYF	TGTGCCAGCAGCCAACCGACTGGCGGGAGGGAGACCCAGTACTTC
TRBV6-5	TRBJ1-6	.	.	19	CASSYSWGRGGSYNSPLHF	TGTGCCAGCAGTTATTCGTGGGGCAGGGGAGGCTCCTATAATTCACCCCTCCACTTT
TRBV28	TRBJ1-5	.	few	14	CASSFTREGQPQHF	TGTGCCAGCAGTTTTACCCGGGAGGGTCAGCCCCAGCATTTT
TRBV30	TRBJ2-1	.	.	14	CAWNRPPGENEQFF	TGTGCCTGGAATCGCCCCCCCGGGGAAAATGAGCAGTTCTTC
TRBV2	TRBJ2-1	.	many	11	CASSPQNEQFF	TGTGCCAGCTCCCCCCAAAATGAGCAGTTCTTC
TRBV4-2	TRBJ1-2	.	.	14	CASSPTTSNYGYTF	TGTGCCAGCAGCCCTACGACATCAAACTATGGCTACACCTTC
TRBV20-1	TRBJ1-1	.	few	13	CSAPATTGTEAFF	TGCAGTGCCCCAGCTACTACGGGCACTGAAGCTTTCTTT
TRBV11-1	TRBJ1-2	.	.	14	CASSLLGSGYGYTF	TGTGCCAGCAGCTTACTGGGTTCTGGTTATGGCTACACCTTC
TRBV7-9	TRBJ1-1	TRBD1	.	13	CASSHPGGTEAFF	TGTGCCAGCAGCCATCCAGGGGGCACTGAAGCTTTCTTT
TRBV28	TRBJ2-1	.	.	14	CASGDSDSYNEQFF	TGTGCCAGCGGAGATTCGGACTCCTACAATGAGCAGTTCTTC
TRBV3-1	TRBJ1-2	.	many	15	CASSQGVAPWYGYTF	TGTGCCAGCAGCCAAGGGGTTGCTCCCTGGTACGGCTACACCTTC
TRBV5-1	TRBJ1-1	TRBD1	.	15	CASGPIDRGHTEAFF	TGCGCCAGCGGCCCGATAGACAGGGGGCACACTGAAGCTTTCTTT
TRBV19	TRBJ2-7	TRBD1	few	15	CASSKGAELIYEQYF	TGTGCCAGTAGTAAGGGGGCCGAACTTATTTACGAGCAGTACTTC
TRBV11-3	TRBJ2-2	TRBD1	many	13	CAGGQGDTGELFF	TGTGCGGGGGGACAGGGGGACACCGGGGAGCTGTTTTTT
TRBV10-3	TRBJ2-3	.	.	12	CAIAGTPDTQYF	TGTGCCATCGCAGGGACACCAGATACGCAGTATTTT
TRBV12-3/TRBV12-4	TRBJ2-1	.	.	13	CASAFTFGNEQFF	TGTGCCAGTGCGTTTACCTTTGGAAATGAGCAGTTCTTC